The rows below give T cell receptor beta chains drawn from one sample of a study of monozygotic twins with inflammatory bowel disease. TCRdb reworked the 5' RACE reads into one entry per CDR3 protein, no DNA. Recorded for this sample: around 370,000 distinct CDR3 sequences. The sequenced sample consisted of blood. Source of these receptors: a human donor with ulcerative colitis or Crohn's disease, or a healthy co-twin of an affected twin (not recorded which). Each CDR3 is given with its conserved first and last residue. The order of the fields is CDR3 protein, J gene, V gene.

CASSQPGGGNYGYTF,TRBJ1-2,TRBV5-1
CASSPLGLGTYEQYF,TRBJ2-7,TRBV6-2/TRBV6-3
CASSQGTGRTYNSPLHF,TRBJ1-6,TRBV4-3
CASSSTSGGAGLYNEQFF,TRBJ2-1,TRBV12-3/TRBV12-4
CASSQDRTSRRSQYF,TRBJ2-3,TRBV4-2
CASSLWGPGANVLTF,TRBJ2-6,TRBV12-3/TRBV12-4
CSVDGFGDSGYTF,TRBJ1-2,TRBV29-1
CASSPRQGSNEKLFF,TRBJ1-4,TRBV12-3/TRBV12-4
CASSAAGLATDTQYF,TRBJ2-3,TRBV7-3
CASSQTGPLEAFF,TRBJ1-1,TRBV4-1
CGGGDENTGELFF,TRBJ2-2,TRBV7-2
CASSPGTFTEAFF,TRBJ1-1,TRBV7-3
CASSPDRVRNGYTF,TRBJ1-2,TRBV2
CASSPCGSVFCGGEQYF,TRBJ2-7,TRBV14
CASSLALFSGHNEQFF,TRBJ2-1,TRBV5-1
CASSPLGTSGEEINTGELFF,TRBJ2-2,TRBV23-1
CASSRSLAGRVTDTQYF,TRBJ2-3,TRBV5-1
CASSLASGGQPYGYTF,TRBJ1-2,TRBV7-9
CASSVAPQNYGYTF,TRBJ1-2,TRBV9
CAWSDRWETQYF,TRBJ2-5,TRBV30
CASSEAFGQGYTIYF,TRBJ1-3,TRBV6-1
CASSLEGSGYGYTF,TRBJ1-2,TRBV12-3/TRBV12-4
CSVEEGDGTEAFF,TRBJ1-1,TRBV29-1
CASSLLVRGWGYTF,TRBJ1-2,TRBV7-9
CATNRGHLNTGELFF,TRBJ2-2,TRBV9
CSPIRDHYGYTF,TRBJ1-2,TRBV20-1
CASSQDPKTGLLPEQYF,TRBJ2-7,TRBV4-3
CASSLRQGVVYEQYF,TRBJ2-7,TRBV7-6
CASSLRATQLAGGYKNEQFF,TRBJ2-1,TRBV28
CSARTSGALGSSYNEQFF,TRBJ2-1,TRBV20-1
CASSPNVQGPNNSPLHF,TRBJ1-6,TRBV18
CASSPGTRSTDTQYF,TRBJ2-3,TRBV5-1
CASSGKLNTEAFF,TRBJ1-1,TRBV6-1
CASSLGLRGLDTEAFF,TRBJ1-1,TRBV11-2
CASSPPRRPRDPDTQYF,TRBJ2-3,TRBV4-3
CASSLAGEQPQHF,TRBJ1-5,TRBV7-2
CASSSARTGNTEAFF,TRBJ1-1,TRBV7-2
CASSLGRDRVQPQHF,TRBJ1-5,TRBV5-8
CASSVTGVPTDTQYF,TRBJ2-3,TRBV5-1
CASSSSLGYGYTF,TRBJ1-2,TRBV18
CSARVQDRGIYNEQFF,TRBJ2-1,TRBV20-1